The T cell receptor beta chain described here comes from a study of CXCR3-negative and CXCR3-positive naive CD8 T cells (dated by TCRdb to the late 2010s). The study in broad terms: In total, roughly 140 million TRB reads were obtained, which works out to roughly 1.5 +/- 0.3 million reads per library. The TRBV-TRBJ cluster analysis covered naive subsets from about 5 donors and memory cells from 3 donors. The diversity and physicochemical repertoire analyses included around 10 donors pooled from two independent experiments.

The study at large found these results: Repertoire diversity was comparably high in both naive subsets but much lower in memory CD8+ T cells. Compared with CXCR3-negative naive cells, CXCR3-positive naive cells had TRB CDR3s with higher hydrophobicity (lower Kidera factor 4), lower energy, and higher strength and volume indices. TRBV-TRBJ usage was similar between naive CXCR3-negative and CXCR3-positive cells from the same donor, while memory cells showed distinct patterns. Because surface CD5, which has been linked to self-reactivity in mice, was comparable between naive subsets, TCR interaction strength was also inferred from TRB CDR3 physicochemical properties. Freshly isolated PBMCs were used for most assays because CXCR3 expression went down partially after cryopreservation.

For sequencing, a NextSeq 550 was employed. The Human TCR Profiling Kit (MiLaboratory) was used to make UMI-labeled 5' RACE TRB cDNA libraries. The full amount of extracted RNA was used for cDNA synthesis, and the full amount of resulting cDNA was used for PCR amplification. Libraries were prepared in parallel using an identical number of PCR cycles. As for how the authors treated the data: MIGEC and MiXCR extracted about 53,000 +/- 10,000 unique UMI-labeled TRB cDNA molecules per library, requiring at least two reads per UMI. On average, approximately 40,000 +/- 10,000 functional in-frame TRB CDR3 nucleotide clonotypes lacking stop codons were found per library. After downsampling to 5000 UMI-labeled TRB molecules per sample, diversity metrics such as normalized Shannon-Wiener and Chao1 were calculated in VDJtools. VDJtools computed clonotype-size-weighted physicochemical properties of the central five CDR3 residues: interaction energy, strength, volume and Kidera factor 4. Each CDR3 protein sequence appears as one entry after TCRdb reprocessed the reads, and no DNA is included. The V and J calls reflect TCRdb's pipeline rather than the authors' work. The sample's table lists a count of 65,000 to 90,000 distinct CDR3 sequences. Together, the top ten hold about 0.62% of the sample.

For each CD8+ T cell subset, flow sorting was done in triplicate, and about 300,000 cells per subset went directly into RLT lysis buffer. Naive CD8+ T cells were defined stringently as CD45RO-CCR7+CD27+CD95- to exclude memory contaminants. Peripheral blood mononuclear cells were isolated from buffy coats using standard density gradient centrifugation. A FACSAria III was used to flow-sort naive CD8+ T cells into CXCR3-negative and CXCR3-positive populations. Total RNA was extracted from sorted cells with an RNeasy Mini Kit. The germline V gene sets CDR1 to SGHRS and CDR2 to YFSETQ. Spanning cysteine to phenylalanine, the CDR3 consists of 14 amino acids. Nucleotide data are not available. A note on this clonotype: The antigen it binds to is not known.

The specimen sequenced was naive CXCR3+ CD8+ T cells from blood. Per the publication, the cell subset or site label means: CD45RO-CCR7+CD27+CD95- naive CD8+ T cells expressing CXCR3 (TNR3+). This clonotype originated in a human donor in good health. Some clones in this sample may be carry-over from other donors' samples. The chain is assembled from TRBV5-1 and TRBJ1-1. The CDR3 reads CASSFGQMNTEAFF.